The 29 T cell receptor beta chains reported below all come from one sample, sequenced in a study of Tregs in tolerant kidney transplant recipients. Sequencing used immunoSEQ multiplex PCR; TCRdb keeps in-frame clones, though not all of them. This specimen shows about 15,000 clones; the ten leading clones hold 3.5%. The nonmyeloablative bone marrow transplants came from related graft donors, with transient mixed chimerism. The sequenced sample was CD4+ T cells from blood (PBMCs), obtained 12 months after the transplant. These receptors were collected from a human patient who received a combined kidney and bone marrow transplant. A share of the T cells may be of graft donor origin.

Comment on this clone: The read ends 3 residues early relative to the CDR3; the germline J gene fills the gap. The chain couples TRBV18 to TRBJ1-1; possibly TRBD1 for D (6 bases). The CDR3 extends over 17 amino acids. V was cut by 5 bases and J by 2 bases, with 21 bases left in between. CDR1 is KGHSH, CDR2 LQKENI, per germline. Partial CDR3 DNA: TGTGCCAGCTCAGAAGACGGGGGGCTTGGGAGAAACACTGAA. It yields the protein CASSEDGGLGRNTE. Given in full, the CDR3 is CASSEDGGLGRNTEAFF.

To note about this clone: The missing CDR3 end, 3 residues past where the read stops, is filled in from the germline J gene. V usage is TRBV2 and J usage is TRBJ2-2; D not resolved. The CDR3 covers 14 residues. Looked up from germline, CDR1 is SNHLY and CDR2 is FYNNEI. V was pared by 6 bases and J by 0 bases, with 8 bases between. The part of the CDR3 DNA that was read is TGTGCCAGCAGAAACCTAGCGAACACCGGGGAG. It is translated as CASRNLANTGE. The entire CDR3 is CASRNLANTGELFF.

With regard to this clone: The read terminates 3 residues before the CDR3 end, so the remaining end is supplied by the germline J gene. At the DNA level, this CDR3 is encoded by other sequences in the same sample as well. The rearrangement links TRBV19 to TRBJ2-7; TRBD1 matches 7 bases. Germline CDR1 LNHDA, CDR2 SQIVND (reference sequence). V gave up 9 bases and J gave up 5 bases; unmatched junction bases: 4. The CDR3 has 11 amino acids. The CDR3 reads CASQTGNEQYF. The sequenced CDR3 bases are TGTGCCAGCCAGACAGGGAACGAG.

Concerning this clone itself: The read terminates 3 residues before the CDR3 end, so the remaining end is supplied by the germline J gene. V is TRBV5-1 and J is TRBJ1-1; D possibly corresponds to TRBD1 (5 bases). The ends were cut back, 3 bases at V and 7 bases at J, with 10 bases in the middle. The V gene's germline CDR1 is SGHRS and CDR2 YFSETQ. This CDR3 comprises 12 residues. The CDR3 bases that were read are TGCGCCAGCAGCTCCCAGGGTATTGAA. It is translated as CASSSQGIE. The full-length CDR3 reads as CASSSQGIEAFF.

Comments on this clone: The missing CDR3 end, 3 residues past where the read stops, is filled in from the germline J gene. The genes are TRBV4-1 and TRBJ1-5, with D hard to call. Germline loops: CDR1 MGHRA, CDR2 YSYEKL. The CDR3 loop spans 13 amino acids. Trimming stripped 1 base from V and 9 bases from J, with 10 bases between. The covered CDR3 bases are TGCGCCAGCAGCCAAGGACTCCGTGGGCCC. Translated: CASSQGLRGP. The full-length CDR3 reads as CASSQGLRGPQHF.

Points on this clone: The read stops 3 residues short of the end of the CDR3; the missing end is completed from the germline J gene. This chain joins TRBV4-2 and TRBJ2-1, with 10 bases lining up with TRBD2. CDR3 length: 17 residues. V shed 4 bases, J shed 6 bases, and the junction held 12 bases outside the gene matches. Germline CDR1 reads LGHNA; CDR2 reads YNFKEQ. CDR3 loop: CASSLGLAGGGGNEQFF. The covered CDR3 bases are TGTGCCAGCAGCCTAGGATTAGCGGGAGGCGGGGGCAATGAG.

This clone counts as medium-sized by frequency. The read finishes 3 residues shy of the CDR3 end, and the germline J gene is used to complete it. The chain joins TRBV19 to TRBJ2-6; TRBD1 might be the D (6 bases). The CDR3 sequence is 15 residues long. With 10 bases removed from V and 0 bases from J, the gap between germline ends came to 13 bases. Germline V gene sequence: CDR1 LNHDA, CDR2 SQIVND (reference sequence). The sequenced CDR3 bases are TGTGCCACCCGGGACAAAAGCTCTGGGGCCAACGTC. It yields the protein CATRDKSSGANV. The complete CDR3 protein is CATRDKSSGANVLTF.

As regards this clone: The CDR3 is cut off 3 residues early in the read; its end comes from the germline J gene. This sequence joins TRBV5-6 and TRBJ2-2, with TRBD1 matching over 9 bases. The CDR3 has 15 amino acids. Losses at the gene ends were 3 bases for V and 4 bases for J; bases not matched to a gene: 4. Germline V CDR1 and CDR2: SGHDT, YYEEEE. Here the CDR3 reads CASSWDRAGTGELFF. Incomplete CDR3 DNA: TGTGCCAGCAGCTGGGACAGGGCGGGCACCGGGGAG.

To note about this clone: The read finishes 3 residues shy of the CDR3 end, and the germline J gene is used to complete it. The V call is TRBV29-1, the J call TRBJ1-2; tentatively, D is TRBD1 (6 bases). This CDR3 spans 13 amino acids. CDR1 SQVTM and CDR2 ANQGSEA come from the germline V gene. Trimming cost V 5 bases and J 3 bases, with 13 bases left between them. The CDR3 sequence is CSVKTGTDYGYTF. The sequenced part of the CDR3 DNA is TGCAGCGTTAAAACAGGGACGGACTATGGC.

As to this clone: The CDR3 end falls 3 residues outside the read, so it is completed with the germline J gene. V is TRBV7-3 and J is TRBJ2-5; TRBD2 aligns across 9 bases. J lost 4 bases, V lost 5 bases, and 11 bases had no gene match. CDR3 length: 16 amino acids. CDR1 is SGHTA, CDR2 FQGTGA, per germline. The part of the CDR3 DNA that was read is TGTGCCAGCAGCCCCTCGGGCGGGAGGGCCGCAGAGACC. Residues: CASSPSGGRAAET. The entire CDR3 is CASSPSGGRAAETQYF. Looking up the rest from reference TRBV7-3 and TRBJ2-5 gives the full variable domain: GAGVSQTPSNKVTEKGKYVELRCDPISGHTALYWYRQSLGQGPEFLIYFQGTGAADDSGLPNDRFFAVRPEGSVSTLKIQRTERGDSAVYLCASSPSGGRAAETQYFGPGTRLLVL.

Concerning this clone itself: Sequencing ends 3 residues short of the CDR3 end; the germline J gene provides the rest. J is TRBJ2-1 and V is TRBV19, with 9 bases matching TRBD2. The CDR3 contains 12 residues. Per germline, CDR1 LNHDA and CDR2 SQIVND (reference sequence). J was trimmed by 8 bases and V by 5 bases; bases with no gene match: 1. CDR3 in amino acids: CASSGTSYEQFF. Incomplete CDR3 DNA: TGTGCCAGTAGTGGGACTAGCTATGAG.

This clone shows up as medium-sized (0.01 to 0.1%) by frequency. Coverage ceases 3 residues before the CDR3 finishes, and the germline J gene fills in the end. V and J are TRBV5-6 and TRBJ2-7; no clear D gene. The CDR3 runs 14 residues. V lost 1 base and J lost 2, with 10 bases in between. Germline loops: CDR1 SGHDT, CDR2 YYEEEE. CDR3 in amino acids: CASSLRRLPYEQYF. The CDR3 DNA, read in part, is TGTGCCAGCAGCTTGCGAAGGTTGCCCTACGAG.

This clone is classed as medium-sized (0.01 to 0.1%) by frequency. From the germline J gene comes the end of the CDR3, since the read stops 3 residues before it. The chain combines TRBV2 with TRBJ1-1; D may be TRBD1 (5 bases). The V end was cut by 4 bases, the J end by 5 bases, with 14 bases between. The CDR3 extends over 14 amino acids. Looked up from germline, CDR1 is SNHLY and CDR2 is FYNNEI. CDR3 sequence: CASSVDSGRTEAFF. The covered CDR3 bases are TGTGCCAGCAGTGTAGACAGCGGGAGGACTGAA.

On this clone itself: Read sequence stops 3 residues before the CDR3 end, and the germline J gene provides the missing end. This rearrangement joins TRBV12-3 or TRBV12-4 to TRBJ2-3; 11 bases are shared with TRBD2. Trimming took 3 bases from V and 0 from J; bases not matched to a gene: 8. This CDR3 has 18 amino acids. The CDR3 loop reads CASSLGPGLAASTDTQYF. The covered CDR3 bases are TGTGCCAGCAGTTTGGGCCCGGGACTAGCGGCTAGCACAGATACG.

About this clone: The CDR3 end falls 3 residues outside the read, so it is completed with the germline J gene. The chain is built from TRBV2 and TRBJ2-1; D is unclear. The germline gives CDR1 SNHLY, CDR2 FYNNEI. CDR3 length: 11 amino acids. The ends were cut back, 7 bases at V and 5 bases at J, with 6 bases in the middle. CDR3 DNA, as far as it was read: TGTGCCAGCAAGGGTCACAATGAG. Translated: CASKGHNE. The whole CDR3 protein reads CASKGHNEQFF.

As regards this clone: The CDR3 end is not reached by the read, which stops 3 residues before it; the germline J gene fills it in. The chain employs TRBV7-2 and TRBJ2-7; 9 positions agree with TRBD1. The V gene's germline CDR1 is SGHTA and CDR2 FQGNSA. Trimming took 4 bases from V and 3 from J; bases not matched to a gene: 7. This CDR3 is built from 15 residues. CDR3 bases read: TGTGCCAGCAGCTCCCGACAGGGGGAATTCTACGAG. It encodes CASSSRQGEFYE. The whole CDR3 region reads CASSSRQGEFYEQYF.

Concerning this clone: The sequenced fragment ends 3 residues before the CDR3 boundary, so the rest is inferred from the germline J gene. The rearrangement uses TRBV20-1 and TRBJ2-1; 11 bases map to TRBD2. This CDR3 comprises 14 residues. V trimming: 4 bases; J trimming: 4 bases; junction bases outside the gene matches: 3. Germline lookup yields CDR1 DFQATT and CDR2 SNEGSKA (reference sequence). Here the CDR3 reads CSAKGTSGYNEQFF. Partial CDR3 DNA: TGCAGTGCTAAGGGGACTAGCGGATACAATGAG.

The CDR3 DNA, read in part, is TGCAGTGCTAGAAGCCGCAGGGACTTACCCTCCTACGAG. Translation gives CSARSRRDLPSYE. The entire CDR3 reads CSARSRRDLPSYEQYF. This chain links TRBV20-1 with TRBJ2-7; a possible D gene is TRBD2 (6 bases). Sequencing ends 3 residues short of the CDR3 end; the germline J gene provides the rest. Germline V gene lookup returns CDR1 DFQATT and CDR2 SNEGSKA (reference sequence). CDR3 length equals 16 residues. V shed 2 bases and J shed 0 bases, with 17 bases lying between them.

This clone is deemed medium-sized by its frequency. The CDR3 end is not reached by the read, which stops 3 residues before it; the germline J gene fills it in. The chain recombines TRBV7-9 with TRBJ2-2; D possibly corresponds to TRBD1 (6 bases). CDR3 size: 15 residues. Germline CDR1 reads SEHNR; CDR2 reads FQNEAQ (reference sequence). V was pared by 5 bases and J by 4 bases, with 14 bases between. The part of the CDR3 DNA that was read is TGTGCCAGCAGCCTGGTTGGGGGCACCACCGGGGAG. Protein product: CASSLVGGTTGE. From start to end, the CDR3 is CASSLVGGTTGELFF.

Details on this clone: Read coverage stops 3 residues before the CDR3 terminus; the germline J gene supplies the remainder. The chain recombines TRBV5-5 with TRBJ2-7; D is unclear. Germline CDR1 is SGHKS and CDR2 is YYEKEE (reference sequence). V shed 3 bases and J shed 2 bases, with 15 bases lying between them. The CDR3 spans 15 residues. The sequenced CDR3 bases are TGTGCCAGCAGCTCCCCCGGTTTCGCCACCTACGAG. Its translation is CASSSPGFATYE. The complete CDR3 sequence is CASSSPGFATYEQYF.

To note about this clone: The observed sequence ends 3 residues before the CDR3 terminus, with the missing tail filled in from the germline J gene. The V gene is TRBV5-4, the J gene TRBJ2-1, with D perhaps TRBD1 (6 bases). CDR3 size: 15 residues. In germline, CDR1 is SGHNT, CDR2 YYREEE (reference sequence). Trimming left V 0 bases short and J 0 bases short, with 7 bases between. The CDR3 reads CASSLEGGSYNEQFF. CDR3 DNA, as far as it was read: TGTGCCAGCAGCTTGGAAGGGGGCTCCTACAATGAG.

As concerns this clone: The missing CDR3 end, 3 residues past where the read stops, is filled in from the germline J gene. Other DNA sequences of this sample code for an identical CDR3. The chain recombines TRBV7-3 with TRBJ2-1, with 8 bases identical to TRBD2. The germline gives CDR1 SGHTA, CDR2 FQGTGA. The CDR3 runs 14 residues. Trimming cost V 3 bases and J 6 bases; bases outside gene matches: 4. Partial CDR3 DNA: TGTGCCAGCAGCTTTCTAGCGGGTTTCAATGAG. Translating gives CASSFLAGFNE. The entire CDR3 sequence reads CASSFLAGFNEQFF.

Turning to this clone: The read halts 3 residues ahead of the CDR3 end, with the missing end drawn from the germline J gene. V is TRBV5-1 and J is TRBJ2-1; 11 bases fit TRBD2. This CDR3 spans 17 amino acids. The V segment lost 5 bases and the J segment 4 bases; nucleotides outside the gene matches: 11. The germline gives CDR1 SGHRS, CDR2 YFSETQ. CDR3 DNA, as far as it was read: TGCGCCAGCAGTTTTATAGCGGGAGGGCCGTTGTACAATGAG. Amino acid sequence: CASSFIAGGPLYNE. The whole CDR3 protein reads CASSFIAGGPLYNEQFF.

Worth noting for this clone: The CDR3 is cut off 3 residues early in the read; its end comes from the germline J gene. The genes are TRBV2 and TRBJ1-5, with 7 bases lining up with TRBD1. The trim removed 6 bases at V and 4 bases at J, leaving 6 bases unmatched. The CDR3 has 14 residues. Germline V gives CDR1 SNHLY, CDR2 FYNNEI. CDR3 sequence: CASSPTGRNQPQHF. The part of the CDR3 DNA that was read is TGTGCCAGCAGCCCGACAGGGAGGAATCAGCCC.

This chain's CDR3 is CAWHKPGTGQETQYF. The CDR3 DNA, read in part, is TGTGCCTGGCACAAACCAGGGACAGGGCAAGAGACC. The V call is TRBV30, the J call TRBJ2-5; 9 bases fit TRBD1. The read finishes 3 residues shy of the CDR3 end, and the germline J gene is used to complete it. Germline V gene data show CDR1 as GTSNPN and CDR2 as SVGIG (reference sequence). The CDR3 length is 15 residues. The ends lost 5 bases at V and 2 bases at J; junction bases unmatched: 9.

This clone is classed as medium-sized by frequency. The missing CDR3 end, 3 residues past where the read stops, is filled in from the germline J gene. The chain links TRBV29-1 to TRBJ2-1; no reliable D call. Germline assignment: CDR1 SQVTM and CDR2 ANQGSEA. Trimming removed 5 bases from V and 1 base from J, with 3 bases in between. This CDR3 has 11 amino acids. The DNA read from the CDR3 is TGCAGCGTTTCTTCCTACAATGAG. Translation gives CSVSSYNE. The whole CDR3 is CSVSSYNEQFF.

Comments on this clone: The read stops 3 residues short of the end of the CDR3; the missing end is completed from the germline J gene. The gene calls are TRBV5-4 and TRBJ2-3, with D possibly TRBD1 on 6 matching bases. Trimming removed 3 bases at V and 4 bases at J, with 9 bases between. CDR1 SGHNT and CDR2 YYREEE come from the germline V gene (reference sequence). The CDR3 has 13 amino acids. The CDR3 DNA, read in part, is TGTGCCAGCAGCTGGGACATCTCAGATACG. It translates to CASSWDISDT. The CDR3 reads in full as CASSWDISDTQYF.

A note on this clone: The missing CDR3 end, 3 residues past where the read stops, is filled in from the germline J gene. V gene TRBV5-5 combines with J gene TRBJ2-6, with a possible D match to TRBD2 (5 bases). The CDR3 extends over 15 amino acids. Germline CDR1 is SGHKS and CDR2 is YYEKEE (reference sequence). The V gene lost 2 bases and the J gene lost 0 bases, with 6 bases spanning the gap. CDR3 DNA (partial): TGTGCCAGCAGCTTCGGGGACTCTGGGGCCAACGTC. Its translation: CASSFGDSGANV. The CDR3 reads in full as CASSFGDSGANVLTF.

With respect to this clone: The CDR3 end falls 3 residues outside the read, so it is completed with the germline J gene. The chain couples TRBV9 to TRBJ1-3, with unresolved D. Looked up from germline, CDR1 is SGDLS and CDR2 is YYNGEE. CDR3 length equals 13 residues. Trimming removed 4 bases from V and 3 bases from J, with 8 bases in between. The CDR3: CASSTGLGNTIYF. The CDR3 DNA, read in part, is TGTGCCAGCAGCACCGGACTTGGAAACACC.